These 25 T cell receptor beta chains originate from one sample sequenced in a study of metastatic and nonmetastatic thyroid tumors. All patients reached thyroid surgery having received no treatment beforehand. TCRdb re-analyzed the PCR reads using MiXCR. This sample has roughly 30,000 clones, with 15% to 20% found just once. The specimen was blood. These receptors were obtained from a female donor with papillary thyroid cancer or a benign thyroid nodule (not recorded which). Some clones in this sample may be carry-over from other donors' samples.

This clone was counted at least ten times. The chain employs TRBV2 and TRBJ2-1; no definite D call. V lost 3 bases and J lost 6, with 3 bases in between. From germline, CDR1 is SNHLY and CDR2 FYNNEI. The CDR3 loop spans 11 amino acids. The CDR3 loop is CASSEVNEQFF. CDR3 bases: TGTGCCAGCAGTGAGGTCAATGAGCAGTTCTTC.

The chain uses TRBV27 and TRBJ2-7, with 11 bases that match TRBD2. The CDR3 extends over 15 amino acids. The germline V gene has CDR1 MNHEY and CDR2 SMNVEV (reference sequence). V was clipped by 5 bases and J by 4 bases; unmatched bases: 7. The CDR3 nucleotides read TGTGCCAGCAGTCCCGCCGGGACTAGCGGATACGAGCAGTACTTC. The encoded protein is CASSPAGTSGYEQYF.

There are many counts of this clone. The chain joins TRBV7-9 to TRBJ1-2, with a weak D call TRBD1 (6 bases). The V and J ends lost 4 bases and 0 bases respectively, with 9 bases between them. The V gene's germline CDR1 is SEHNR and CDR2 FQNEAQ (reference sequence). The CDR3 has 14 residues. CDR3 residues: CASSSAGANYGYTF. For the CDR3, the DNA is TGTGCCAGCAGCTCCGCAGGGGCTAACTATGGCTACACCTTC.

Within the sample, this clone is medium-sized. The chain carries TRBV10-1 and TRBJ2-2; 7 nucleotides agree with TRBD1. There are 14 residues in the CDR3. V shed 3 bases, J shed 3 bases, and the junction held 1 base outside the gene matches. Germline V gene sequence: CDR1 WNHNN, CDR2 SYGVQD (reference sequence). CDR3 loop: CASSEGQDTGELFF. The CDR3 bases are TGCGCCAGCAGTGAAGGACAGGACACCGGGGAGCTGTTTTTT.

In its sample, this clone was seen many times. The gene calls are TRBV15 and TRBJ2-7, with D tentatively TRBD1 (6 bases). Germline CDR1 is LNHNV and CDR2 is YYDKDF (reference sequence). Trimming shortened V by 3 bases and J by 6 bases, and 12 bases separated the two germline ends. The CDR3 extends over 13 amino acids. CDR3 sequence: CATSRTGQGEQYF. The CDR3 bases are TGTGCCACCAGCAGGACAGGCCAGGGCGAGCAGTACTTC.

This clone was counted many times. CDR3 bases: TGTGCCAGCAGTGAAAACCCGACACTAGCGGGAGGCACCACAGATACGCAGTATTTT. Protein: CASSENPTLAGGTTDTQYF. This chain connects TRBV6-1 to TRBJ2-3; 12 bases agree with TRBD2. This CDR3 spans 19 amino acids. Germline V gives CDR1 MNHNS, CDR2 SASEGT. Losses at the gene ends were 2 bases for V and 2 bases for J; bases not matched to a gene: 11.

This clone was counted ten times or more. This chain connects TRBV5-5 to TRBJ2-7; TRBD1 agrees at 8 bases. With 1 base clipped from V and 1 base from J, the junction kept 1 base outside the gene matches. This CDR3 spans 14 amino acids. Germline CDR1 and CDR2: SGHKS and YYEKEE (reference sequence). The CDR3 reads CASSLRDRSYEQYF. CDR3 coding DNA: TGTGCCAGCAGCTTGAGGGACAGGTCCTACGAGCAGTACTTC. Variable domain in full (rest from reference TRBV5-5 and TRBJ2-7): DAGVTQSPTHLIKTRGQQVTLRCSPISGHKSVSWYQQVLGQGPQFIFQYYEKEERGRGNFPDRFSARQFPNYSSELNVNALLLGDSALYLCASSLRDRSYEQYFGPGTRLTVT.

This clone has ten or more counts. V and J are TRBV30 and TRBJ1-4; D is unresolved. Trimming took off 5 bases at V and 8 bases at J, with 18 bases between the two ends. Germline V lookup: CDR1 GTSNPN, CDR2 SVGIG (reference sequence). This CDR3 spans 14 amino acids. CDR3 in amino acids: CAWDGVGMREKLFF. The CDR3 DNA sequence: TGTGCCTGGGACGGGGTGGGGATGAGAGAAAAACTGTTTTTT.

This chain links TRBV5-1 with TRBJ1-1; D ambiguous. V was trimmed by 3 bases and J by 2 bases, leaving 8 bases between them. CDR1 and CDR2 (germline): SGHRS, YFSETQ. The CDR3 is 13 residues long. In DNA form, the CDR3 reads TGCGCCAGCAGCTCCTTTTTTAACACTGAAGCTTTCTTT. It codes for CASSSFFNTEAFF. The complete variable domain, with remaining parts taken from reference TRBV5-1 and TRBJ1-1, reads KAGVTQTPRYLIKTRGQQVTLSCSPISGHRSVSWYQQTPGQGLQFLFEYFSETQRNKGNFPGRFSGRQFSNSRSEMNVSTLELGDSALYLCASSSFFNTEAFFGQGTRLTVV.

This clone has ten or more counts. The V gene is TRBV7-2, the J gene TRBJ2-7; 9 bases map to TRBD1. The germline CDR1 and CDR2 sequences are SGHTA and FQGNSA. Trimming took 5 bases from V and 1 from J; bases not matched to a gene: 6. The CDR3 has 15 residues. The CDR3 is CASSRSGTGSYEQYF. CDR3 coding DNA: TGTGCCAGCAGCCGATCCGGGACAGGGTCCTACGAGCAGTACTTC.

This clone was found many times. This rearrangement joins TRBV10-3 to TRBJ2-2, with 12 bases that match TRBD2. Looked up from germline, CDR1 is ENHRY and CDR2 is SYGVKD. V was clipped by 8 bases and J by 3 bases; unmatched bases: 7. The CDR3 consists of 16 residues. The CDR3 coding sequence is TGTGCCATCGGGCTAGCGGGGGGGTATGACACCGGGGAGCTGTTTTTT. Amino acid sequence: CAIGLAGGYDTGELFF.

This clone was detected ten times or more. V gene TRBV5-6 combines with J gene TRBJ2-7, with 8 bases matching TRBD1. Trimming removed 5 bases from V and 2 bases from J; junction bases left unmatched: 6. Germline V gene lookup returns CDR1 SGHDT and CDR2 YYEEEE. This CDR3 is 14 amino acids long. The CDR3 nucleotides are TGTGCCAGCAGTTTTTGGACAGGGACCTACGAGCAGTACTTC. This sequence encodes CASSFWTGTYEQYF. Complete variable domain (other parts from reference TRBV5-6 and TRBJ2-7): DAGVTQSPTHLIKTRGQQVTLRCSPKSGHDTVSWYQQALGQGPQFIFQYYEEEERQRGNFPDRFSGHQFPNYSSELNVNALLLGDSALYLCASSFWTGTYEQYFGPGTRLTVT.

This clone occurred many times. The CDR3 here is CAISESIFQGTAFF. CDR3 DNA sequence: TGTGCCATCAGTGAGTCGATTTTCCAGGGTACAGCTTTCTTT. V is TRBV10-3 and J is TRBJ1-1, with D tentatively TRBD1 (5 bases). With 0 bases removed from V and 10 bases from J, the gap between germline ends came to 15 bases. The V gene's germline CDR1 is ENHRY and CDR2 SYGVKD. There are 14 residues in the CDR3.

This clone was detected ten times or more. The chain couples TRBV4-1 to TRBJ2-5; 8 nucleotides line up with TRBD2. There are 16 residues in the CDR3. Germline V CDR1 and CDR2: MGHRA, YSYEKL. The J segment lost 1 base and the V segment lost 0 bases, leaving 4 bases of the junction unmatched. The CDR3 coding sequence is TGCGCCAGCAGCCAAGATCGAACTAGCGGCCAAGAGACCCAGTACTTC. This gives the protein CASSQDRTSGQETQYF.

This clone was counted many times. The chain recombines TRBV5-1 with TRBJ1-5; 10 positions agree with TRBD1. The V gene's germline CDR1 is SGHRS and CDR2 YFSETQ. This CDR3 comprises 15 residues. The V gene end was trimmed by 3 bases and the J gene end by 6 bases; junction bases not matched to a gene: 6. The CDR3 reads CASSWGTGVGQPQHF. DNA for the CDR3: TGCGCCAGCAGCTGGGGGACAGGGGTTGGTCAGCCCCAGCATTTT.

The J gene is TRBJ1-6, the V gene TRBV2; no firm D call. Looked up from germline, CDR1 is SNHLY and CDR2 is FYNNEI. The CDR3 runs to 14 residues. Trimming shortened V by 5 bases and J by 7 bases, and 12 bases separated the two germline ends. Here the CDR3 DNA reads TGTGCCAGCAGTTTTGTAGAGGACAATTCACCCCTCCACTTT. As protein: CASSFVEDNSPLHF.

Points on this clone: Its ends do not fully match the called genes, so a read error is possible. V usage is TRBV6-1 and J usage is TRBJ1-4; TRBD1 might be the D (5 bases). The CDR3 runs to 14 residues. Germline V CDR1 and CDR2: MNHNS, SASEGT. In DNA, the CDR3 is TGCGCCAGCAGACAGACAGTGACACATGAAAAACTGTTTTTT. It is translated as CASRQTVTHEKLFF.

This chain connects TRBV20-1 to TRBJ1-5; TRBD1 might be the D (6 bases). CDR3 length: 17 amino acids. Germline V CDR1 and CDR2: DFQATT, SNEGSKA (reference sequence). V was cut by 2 bases and J by 0 bases, with 17 bases left in between. The CDR3 region is CSARLAGDRYSNQPQHF. DNA for the CDR3: TGCAGTGCTAGATTGGCAGGGGATCGTTATAGCAATCAGCCCCAGCATTTT.

This clone appeared many times. The chain joins TRBV5-1 to TRBJ1-1; D is possibly TRBD1 (6 bases). Trimming removed 3 bases from V and 4 bases from J, with 13 bases in between. This CDR3 contains 14 residues. Germline V gene lookup returns CDR1 SGHRS and CDR2 YFSETQ. CDR3 region: CASSSSGESTEAFF. CDR3 nucleotide sequence: TGCGCCAGCAGCTCATCAGGGGAGAGCACTGAAGCTTTCTTT.

The rearrangement uses TRBV11-1 and TRBJ1-1; D not certain. The germline V gene has CDR1 SGHAT and CDR2 FQDESV (reference sequence). V dropped 3 bases and J dropped 6 bases, with 14 bases sitting between them. The CDR3 loop spans 14 amino acids. In nucleotides, the CDR3 is TGTGCCAGCAGCTTCTCCGGGAAATACGCTGAAGCTTTCTTT. As protein: CASSFSGKYAEAFF.

This clone was detected ten times or more. This chain uses TRBV7-9 with TRBJ1-1; D gene ambiguous. The CDR3 loop spans 14 amino acids. V was trimmed by 1 base and J by 2 bases, leaving 8 bases between them. CDR1 is SEHNR, CDR2 FQNEAQ, per germline (reference sequence). The CDR3 is CASSLGQANTEAFF. Here the CDR3 DNA reads TGTGCCAGCAGCTTAGGGCAGGCCAACACTGAAGCTTTCTTT.

The V gene is TRBV20-1, the J gene TRBJ2-7; tentatively, D is TRBD2 (7 bases). Germline CDR1 reads DFQATT; CDR2 reads SNEGSKA (reference sequence). This CDR3 contains 16 residues. Trimming removed 0 bases from V and 1 base from J, with 16 bases in between. The CDR3 DNA is TGCAGTGCTAGAGATCGCGGGGGCCGACCTTCCTACGAGCAGTACTTC. Protein: CSARDRGGRPSYEQYF.

This clone was counted ten times or more. J is TRBJ2-4 and V is TRBV3-1; D unclear. Germline lookup yields CDR1 LGHDT and CDR2 YNNKEL (reference sequence). The CDR3 runs 16 residues. The V end was cut by 4 bases, the J end by 0 bases, with 13 bases between. CDR3 in amino acids: CASSREHLGAKNIQYF. DNA for the CDR3: TGTGCCAGCAGCCGAGAGCATTTGGGAGCCAAAAACATTCAGTACTTC.

Details on this clone: A read error may account for a junction end that differs from germline. The gene calls are TRBV11-2 and TRBJ2-7, with D maybe TRBD1 (6 bases). Per germline, CDR1 SGHAT and CDR2 FQNNGV. This CDR3 has 14 amino acids. The CDR3 sequence is CASSIRDNYYEKYF. The CDR3 nucleotides read TGTGCCAGCAGCATCCGGGACAACTACTACGAGAAGTACTTC.

This clone showed up many times. The rearrangement joins TRBV19 to TRBJ2-1, with 10 bases that match TRBD2. Germline trimming cut 9 bases from V and 4 bases from J; bases unmatched to any gene: 9. CDR1 is LNHDA, CDR2 SQIVND, per germline (reference sequence). The CDR3 runs to 15 residues. Here the CDR3 reads CASTPLAGEYNEQFF. CDR3 DNA sequence: TGTGCCAGCACCCCCCTAGCGGGAGAGTACAATGAGCAGTTCTTC.